The clone carrying this T cell receptor (beta chain) was found once. The antigen is unknown. Within the sample, other DNA sequences also encode this same CDR3. Germline-derived CDR1 and CDR2 are SGHAT and FQNNGV. The CDR3 consists of 11 residues. Trimming cost V 0 bases and J 8 bases, with 4 bases left between them. Stated time point: week 35, safety follow-up. Topical imiquimod accompanied each vaccine dose, which consisted of 300 ug of mutant IDH1 20-mer peptide. Vaccination of patients was performed eight times, in weeks 1, 3, 5, 7, 11, 15, 19 and 23. This record comes from a study of a mutant IDH1 vaccine in newly diagnosed glioma. Study-level background: Before enrollment, the patients had been treated with radiotherapy alone, temozolomide alone, or both together. Most of them had received both.

The method was immunoSEQ multiplex PCR; TCRdb's version includes in-frame clones alone and lacks a portion of them. The table has 40,000 to 55,000 clones, roughly four fifths seen once; the top ten hold 12%. The clonotype comes from a man aged 40-50 years with glioma. The chain has TRBV11-2 and TRBJ1-1; unclear D gene. Material: PBMCs, obtained from a glioma patient whose treatment included an IDH1 peptide vaccine. The CDR3 is CASSLEREAFF. The CDR3 DNA reads TGTGCCAGCAGCTTAGAACGCGAAGCTTTCTTT.